The T cell receptor (beta chain) under discussion was sequenced for a study of T cell clonality in common variable immunodeficiency. The repertoire was sequenced with immunoSEQ multiplex PCR; TCRdb's copy has only in-frame clones and lacks some. The sample holds more than 65,000 clones, and no clone turns up only once. Study conclusions and caveats: CVID subjects showed higher TCRbeta clonality than healthy controls. Repertoire-complication correlations in CVID were limited by patient heterogeneity. Reportedly, TCR beta sequences from common variable immunodeficiency showed fewer deletions and N-nucleotide insertions. Authors noted CVID clonality's cause needs subpopulation repertoire sequencing.

The CDR3 covers 15 residues. V was clipped by 1 base and J by 1 base, with 11 bases between them. Per the germline V gene, CDR1 is LNHDA and CDR2 is SQIVND (reference sequence). The table lists this clone with many counts. Its antigen is as yet unknown. Read data end 3 residues before the CDR3 end; the end is taken from the germline J gene. Sequencing input: peripheral blood mononuclear cells. The receptor was derived from a person aged 18-70 years in good health. The V and J genes are TRBV19 and TRBJ2-7; D is undetermined. The CDR3 sequence: CASSIGAGSSYEQYF. CDR3 DNA (partial): TGTGCCAGTAGTATAGGTGCAGGTTCTTCCTACGAG. Full variable domain (outside the CDR3, taken from reference TRBV19 and TRBJ2-7): DGGITQSPKYLFRKEGQNVTLSCEQNLNHDAMYWYRQDPGQGLRLIYYSQIVNDFQKGDIAEGYSVSREKKESFPLTVTSAQKNPTAFYLCASSIGAGSSYEQYFGPGTRLTVT.